This T cell receptor beta chain was profiled in a study of CD8 T cells in Susac syndrome. CD8+ and CD4+ T cells taken from blood had their TCR beta sequenced. The multiple sclerosis control group was made up of treatment-naive patients with stable or active relapsing-remitting disease. About 0.45 to 1 ug RNA was reverse transcribed with random hexamers. A multiplex approach, immunoSEQ multiplex PCR, amplified TCR beta CDR3 across 54 Vbeta and 13 Jbeta. MiXCR, applied by TCRdb to the immunoSEQ multiplex PCR reads, yields one record per CDR3 protein. The sample holds 200,000 or so distinct CDR3 sequences, around 96% seen once. Looked up from germline, CDR1 is MGHDK and CDR2 is SYGVNS. The ends lost 3 bases at V and 4 bases at J; junction bases unmatched: 9. The CDR3 runs 16 residues.

The clonotype comes from a human donor with multiple sclerosis. Input material: CD4+ T cells from PBMCs. This chain links TRBV25-1 with TRBJ2-5; 9 bases line up with TRBD1. Here the CDR3 reads CASSDHGTGRGETQYF. CDR3 nucleotide sequence: TGTGCCAGCAGTGACCATGGGACAGGGAGGGGAGAGACCCAGTACTTC.